The sequence of this TCR beta chain was determined in a study of blood T cell repertoires in COVID-19. Repertoires were generated with immunoSEQ multiplex PCR, while TCRdb's copy carries only in-frame clones and drops some. The table records approximately 350,000 clones, approximately 89% of them present only once. Trimming removed 2 bases at V and 5 bases at J, with 3 bases between. This CDR3 is built from 10 residues. CDR1 DFQATT and CDR2 SNEGSKA come from the germline V gene (reference sequence). The chain employs TRBV20-1 and TRBJ1-2; unclear D gene. The source of this sequence is a young woman who had recovered from COVID-19. The sample comprised peripheral blood. CDR3 DNA sequence: TGCAGTGCTAGATCATATGGCTACACCTTC. Protein: CSARSYGYTF.